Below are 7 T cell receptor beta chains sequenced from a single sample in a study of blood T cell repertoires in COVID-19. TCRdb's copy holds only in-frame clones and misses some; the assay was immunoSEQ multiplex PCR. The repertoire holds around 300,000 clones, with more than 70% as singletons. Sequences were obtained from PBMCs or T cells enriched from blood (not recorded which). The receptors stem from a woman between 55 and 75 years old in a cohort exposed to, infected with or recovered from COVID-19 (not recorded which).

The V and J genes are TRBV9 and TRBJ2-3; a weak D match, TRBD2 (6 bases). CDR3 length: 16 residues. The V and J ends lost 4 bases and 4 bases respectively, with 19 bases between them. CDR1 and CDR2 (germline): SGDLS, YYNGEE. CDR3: CASSPQPSAGPDTQYF. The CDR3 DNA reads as TGTGCCAGCAGCCCCCAACCTAGCGCTGGCCCAGATACGCAGTATTTT.

CDR3 protein: CASSLSAGLKSYEQYF. CDR3 DNA: TGTGCCAGCAGCTTATCGGCGGGACTGAAAAGTTACGAGCAGTACTTC. The chain recombines TRBV7-8 with TRBJ2-7; weak D call: TRBD2 (6 bases). V was cut by 2 bases and J by 4 bases, with 18 bases left in between. The CDR3 length is 16 residues. The germline CDR1 and CDR2 sequences are SGHVS and FQNEAQ.

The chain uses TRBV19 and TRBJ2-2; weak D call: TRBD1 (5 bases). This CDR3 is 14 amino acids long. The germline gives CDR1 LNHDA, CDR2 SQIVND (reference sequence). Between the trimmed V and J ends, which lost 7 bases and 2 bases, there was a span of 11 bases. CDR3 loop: CASMRQRNTGELFF. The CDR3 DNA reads TGTGCCAGTATGAGACAGAGAAACACCGGGGAGCTGTTTTTT.

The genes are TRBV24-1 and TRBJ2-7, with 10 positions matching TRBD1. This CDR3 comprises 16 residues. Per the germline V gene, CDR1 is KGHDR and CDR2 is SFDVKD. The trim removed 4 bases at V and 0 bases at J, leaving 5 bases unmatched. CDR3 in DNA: TGTGCCACCAGTGACACCGGGACAGGGGACTCCTACGAGCAGTACTTC. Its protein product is CATSDTGTGDSYEQYF.

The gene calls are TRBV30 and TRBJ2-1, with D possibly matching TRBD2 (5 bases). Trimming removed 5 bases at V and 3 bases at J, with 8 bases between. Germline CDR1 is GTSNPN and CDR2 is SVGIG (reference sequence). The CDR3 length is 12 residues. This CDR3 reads CAWVEGYNEQFF. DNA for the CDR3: TGTGCCTGGGTCGAGGGCTACAATGAGCAGTTCTTC. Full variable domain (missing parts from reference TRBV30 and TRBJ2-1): SQTIHQWPATLVQPVGSPLSLECTVEGTSNPNLYWYRQAAGRGLQLLFYSVGIGQISSEVPQNLSASRPQDRQFILSSKKLLLSDSGFYLCAWVEGYNEQFFGPGTRLTVL.

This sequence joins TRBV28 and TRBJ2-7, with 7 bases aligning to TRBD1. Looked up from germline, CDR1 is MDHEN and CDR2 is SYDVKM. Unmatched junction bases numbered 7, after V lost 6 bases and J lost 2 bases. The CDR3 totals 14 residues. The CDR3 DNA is TGTGCCAGCAGCAGACAGGGATCCGCCTACGAGCAGTACTTC. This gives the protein CASSRQGSAYEQYF. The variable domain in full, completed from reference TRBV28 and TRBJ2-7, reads DVKVTQSSRYLVKRTGEKVFLECVQDMDHENMFWYRQDPGLGLRLIYFSYDVKMKEKGDIPEGYSVSREKKERFSLILESASTNQTSMYLCASSRQGSAYEQYFGPGTRLTVT.

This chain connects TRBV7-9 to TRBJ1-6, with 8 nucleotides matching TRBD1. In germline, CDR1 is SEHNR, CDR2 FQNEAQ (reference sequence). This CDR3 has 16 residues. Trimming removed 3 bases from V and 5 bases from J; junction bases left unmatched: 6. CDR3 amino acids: CASSFLRQGNNSPLHF. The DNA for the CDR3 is TGTGCCAGCAGCTTCCTCCGACAGGGGAATAATTCACCCCTCCACTTT.